Following are 19 T cell receptor beta chains from one sample sequenced in a study of cytomegalovirus exposure and HLA in healthy donors (TCRdb year 2017). The method was the immunoSEQ multiplex PCR assay. The multiplex PCR relied on a mix of 60 forward primers for TCR Vbeta segments and 13 reverse primers for TCR Jbeta segments. TCRdb re-hosts the immuneACCESS table, in-frame sequences only. Its copies lack some clones; in the studies checked, an unresolved V gene accounts for under half of them, and the cause for the rest is not known. A total of tens of thousands of clones appear in this sample, 60% to 85% of them only once. The top ten constitute around 5.1% of the sample. The sample taken for sequencing was PBMCs. These receptor sequences come from a male donor in good health and CMV-seropositive.

The V gene is TRBV19, the J gene TRBJ1-2; 7 nucleotides agree with TRBD1. The V gene's germline CDR1 is LNHDA and CDR2 SQIVND (reference sequence). This CDR3 is built from 13 residues. V lost 9 bases to trimming and J lost 1 base; unmatched junction nucleotides: 5. The CDR3: CASTGDFNYGYTF. DNA for the CDR3: TGTGCCAGCACAGGGGACTTTAACTATGGCTACACCTTC.

This chain uses TRBV28 with TRBJ1-1; D uncertain. This CDR3 spans 14 amino acids. The V end was cut by 2 bases, the J end by 7 bases, with 14 bases between. Germline loops: CDR1 MDHEN, CDR2 SYDVKM. The CDR3 spells CASSLPGARGEAFF. CDR3 DNA: TGTGCCAGCAGTTTACCGGGAGCTCGAGGTGAAGCTTTCTTT.

The chain carries TRBV6-5 and TRBJ2-5, with TRBD2 identical over 7 bases. Germline CDR1 and CDR2: MNHEY and SVGAGI. Trimming took 2 bases from V and 5 from J; bases not matched to a gene: 5. The CDR3 is made up of 14 amino acids. The CDR3 region has the DNA TGTGCCAGCAGTTACGGGGGGGGGTTGGAGACCCAGTACTTC. It codes for CASSYGGGLETQYF.

The chain uses TRBV7-2 and TRBJ1-6; D unclear. Trimming pared 1 base from V and 7 bases from J, leaving 8 bases between. Germline V gene data show CDR1 as SGHTA and CDR2 as FQGNSA. There are 14 residues in the CDR3. CDR3 DNA sequence: TGTGCCAGCAGCTTAGAACGGGGAAATTCACCCCTCCACTTT. Protein product: CASSLERGNSPLHF. Supplemented by reference TRBV7-2 and TRBJ1-6, the full variable domain reads GAGVSQSPSNKVTEKGKDVELRCDPISGHTALYWYRQSLGQGLEFLIYFQGNSAPDKSGLPSDRFSAERTGGSVSTLTIQRTQQEDSAVYLCASSLERGNSPLHFGNGTRLTVT.

CDR3 loop: CASSLGQGAYEQYF. The CDR3 DNA reads TGTGCCAGCAGTTTAGGACAGGGGGCCTACGAGCAGTACTTC. V gene TRBV28 combines with J gene TRBJ2-7; 10 bases align to TRBD1. Germline CDR1 and CDR2: MDHEN and SYDVKM. The V and J ends lost 2 bases and 2 bases, in that order; junction bases with no gene match: 0. This CDR3 region has 14 residues.

This rearrangement joins TRBV19 to TRBJ2-3; TRBD2 might be the D (6 bases). Trimming pared 3 bases from V and 5 bases from J, leaving 12 bases between. Germline-derived CDR1 and CDR2 are LNHDA and SQIVND (reference sequence). The CDR3 length is 14 residues. This CDR3 is CASSISGGIDTQYF. CDR3 nucleotides: TGTGCCAGTAGTATCAGTGGGGGGATAGATACGCAGTATTTT.

V is TRBV7-8 and J is TRBJ1-2; possibly TRBD1 for D (6 bases). This CDR3 is built from 16 residues. The germline V gene encodes CDR1 SGHVS and CDR2 FQNEAQ. V lost 5 bases, J lost 3 bases, and 19 bases lay in between. The CDR3 here is CASSPVPRGNHYGYTF. CDR3 DNA: TGTGCCAGCAGCCCTGTACCCAGGGGTAATCACTATGGCTACACCTTC.

This clone was recorded once. The genes are TRBV18 and TRBJ2-2; the match to TRBD1 covers 9 bases. The ends lost 4 bases at V and 7 bases at J; junction bases unmatched: 10. Germline CDR1 and CDR2: KGHSH and LQKENI. This CDR3 has 16 amino acids. The DNA for the CDR3 is TGTGCCAGCTCACTTTCCGGGACAGGGCTCATCGGGGAGCTGTTTTTT. It codes for CASSLSGTGLIGELFF.

The CDR3 loop is CASSTYGVTTNSPLHF. As DNA, the CDR3 is TGTGCCAGTAGTACCTACGGGGTAACCACAAATTCACCCCTCCACTTT. The chain employs TRBV19 and TRBJ1-6; unclear D gene. With 4 bases removed from V and 7 bases from J, the gap between germline ends came to 17 bases. The CDR3 has 16 amino acids. Germline CDR1 reads LNHDA; CDR2 reads SQIVND (reference sequence).

V usage is TRBV5-5 and J usage is TRBJ2-7; 8 nucleotides line up with TRBD1. Per germline, CDR1 SGHKS and CDR2 YYEKEE (reference sequence). The CDR3 runs 17 residues. The trim removed 0 bases at V and 2 bases at J, leaving 10 bases unmatched. The CDR3 spells CASSLVQGQGTPYEQYF. The CDR3 region has the DNA TGTGCCAGCAGCTTGGTTCAAGGACAGGGAACCCCCTACGAGCAGTACTTC.

The chain has TRBV5-4 and TRBJ2-7; tentative D call: TRBD1 (6 bases). V lost 5 bases and J 5 bases, leaving 17 bases between the germline ends. The CDR3 extends over 14 amino acids. CDR1 is SGHNT, CDR2 YYREEE, per germline (reference sequence). The CDR3 DNA is TGTGCCAGCAGTAAACTTACAGGGCACCACGAGCAGTACTTC. It encodes CASSKLTGHHEQYF.

This clone was detected only once. This chain connects TRBV27 to TRBJ2-5, with 9 positions matching TRBD2. CDR1 is MNHEY and CDR2 is SMNVEV in the germline V gene (reference sequence). The CDR3 contains 14 residues. Unmatched junction bases numbered 7, after V lost 6 bases and J lost 5 bases. In DNA form, the CDR3 reads TGTGCCAGCAGGTCAGCGGGGGGCTGGGAGACCCAGTACTTC. Its translation is CASRSAGGWETQYF.

V gene TRBV7-3 combines with J gene TRBJ1-2, with D possibly TRBD1 on 5 matching bases. Deletions cut 5 bases from V and 0 bases from J, with 13 bases between. The germline V gene has CDR1 SGHTA and CDR2 FQGTGA. This CDR3 spans 15 amino acids. The chain's CDR3 is CASSMGGKANYGYTF. The CDR3 region has the DNA TGTGCCAGCAGCATGGGGGGGAAAGCTAACTATGGCTACACCTTC.

The V call is TRBV9, the J call TRBJ2-1; TRBD2 matches at 11 bases. J was trimmed by 6 bases and V by 3 bases; bases with no gene match: 8. The CDR3 has 16 residues. CDR1 and CDR2 from the germline V gene are SGDLS and YYNGEE. In DNA, the CDR3 is TGTGCCAGCAGCGCTACCACTAGCGGGGGTAGCAATGAGCAGTTCTTC. Amino acids: CASSATTSGGSNEQFF.

V usage is TRBV28 and J usage is TRBJ1-1, with D possibly matching TRBD1 (6 bases). The CDR3 spans 14 residues. The germline V and J ends were trimmed by 2 bases and 4 bases, with 11 bases remaining between them. Germline CDR1 and CDR2: MDHEN and SYDVKM. CDR3 region: CASSLIQGSTEAFF. The CDR3 DNA sequence: TGTGCCAGCAGTTTAATTCAGGGGAGCACTGAAGCTTTCTTT.

Only a few counts were recorded for this clone. The V and J genes are TRBV7-3 and TRBJ1-2; tentative D call: TRBD1 (6 bases). Germline-derived CDR1 and CDR2 are SGHTA and FQGTGA. This CDR3 spans 13 amino acids. With 4 bases removed from V and 4 bases from J, the gap between germline ends came to 10 bases. The CDR3 DNA reads as TGTGCCAGCAGCTACAGGGAGGGCTATGGCTACACCTTC. Translation gives CASSYREGYGYTF.

The gene calls are TRBV28 and TRBJ1-5; maybe TRBD1 (6 bases). CDR1 and CDR2 (germline): MDHEN, SYDVKM. The CDR3 is 14 residues long. Trimming left V 5 bases short and J 7 bases short, with 15 bases between. CDR3 sequence reads: CASSITGRGQPQHF. The CDR3 bases are TGTGCCAGCAGTATTACAGGGAGAGGGCAGCCCCAGCATTTT. Supplemented by reference TRBV28 and TRBJ1-5, the full variable domain reads DVKVTQSSRYLVKRTGEKVFLECVQDMDHENMFWYRQDPGLGLRLIYFSYDVKMKEKGDIPEGYSVSREKKERFSLILESASTNQTSMYLCASSITGRGQPQHFGDGTRLSIL.

The chain has TRBV19 and TRBJ2-7, with 10 bases identical to TRBD1. Germline-derived CDR1 and CDR2 are LNHDA and SQIVND (reference sequence). The V and J ends lost 5 bases and 6 bases, in that order; junction bases with no gene match: 13. The CDR3 sequence is 16 residues long. CDR3 sequence (DNA): TGTGCCAGTAGTCCTTATCCCGGGACAGGGGCTCTCGAGCAGTACTTC. Its protein product is CASSPYPGTGALEQYF.

This sequence joins TRBV2 and TRBJ1-3, with 8 bases matching TRBD1. The CDR3 is 14 amino acids. With V trimmed by 2 bases and J by 6 bases, 3 bases remained unmatched. Germline values: CDR1 SNHLY, CDR2 FYNNEI. For the CDR3, the DNA is TGTGCCAGCAGTGAACCGACAGGGGAAAACACCATATATTTT. Its translation is CASSEPTGENTIYF.